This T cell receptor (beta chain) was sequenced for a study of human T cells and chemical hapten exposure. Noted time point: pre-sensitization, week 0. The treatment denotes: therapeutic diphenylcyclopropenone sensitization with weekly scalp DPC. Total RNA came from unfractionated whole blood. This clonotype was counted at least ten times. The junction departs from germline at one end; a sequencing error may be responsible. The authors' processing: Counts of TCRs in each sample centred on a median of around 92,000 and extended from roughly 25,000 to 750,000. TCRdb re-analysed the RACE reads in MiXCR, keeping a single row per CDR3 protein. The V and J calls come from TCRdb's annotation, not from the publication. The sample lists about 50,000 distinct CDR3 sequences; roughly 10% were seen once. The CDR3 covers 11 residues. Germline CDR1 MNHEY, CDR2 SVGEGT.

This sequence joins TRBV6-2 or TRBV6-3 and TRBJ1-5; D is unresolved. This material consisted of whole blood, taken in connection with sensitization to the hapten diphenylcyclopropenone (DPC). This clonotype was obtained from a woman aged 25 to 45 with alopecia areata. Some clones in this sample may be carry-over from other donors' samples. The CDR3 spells CASSTPGHWDF. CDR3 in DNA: TGTGCCAGCAGTACCCCTGGGCATTGGGATTTT.